One sample yielded the 27 T cell receptor beta chains listed below, sequenced in a study of blood T cell repertoires in COVID-19. The method was immunoSEQ multiplex PCR; TCRdb's version includes in-frame clones alone and lacks a portion of them. The profile shows about 130,000 clones, roughly 79% of them singletons. Sequenced: peripheral blood. Receptor source: a woman aged 60-75 years with active or convalescent COVID-19.

This clone showed up just once. The rearrangement links TRBV7-2 to TRBJ1-2, with unresolved D. Germline V gives CDR1 SGHTA, CDR2 FQGNSA. V dropped 5 bases and J dropped 8 bases, with 12 bases sitting between them. The CDR3 loop spans 12 amino acids. The CDR3, as DNA: TGTGCCAGCAGCCCTAACGAGTTAGGCTACACCTTC. This translates into CASSPNELGYTF.

The chain combines TRBV19 with TRBJ1-2; D is unclear. Per germline, CDR1 LNHDA and CDR2 SQIVND (reference sequence). CDR3 length: 13 residues. Trimming removed 6 bases from V and 0 bases from J, with 8 bases in between. The CDR3 DNA sequence: TGTGCCAGTAGCATCTCAGCTAACTATGGCTACACCTTC. The encoded protein is CASSISANYGYTF.

The V and J genes are TRBV19 and TRBJ2-7; perhaps TRBD2 as D (5 bases). Trimming took off 1 base at V and 7 bases at J, with 11 bases between the two ends. The germline gives CDR1 LNHDA, CDR2 SQIVND (reference sequence). This CDR3 comprises 13 residues. This chain's CDR3 is CASSIAGYREQYF. CDR3 bases: TGTGCCAGTAGTATAGCGGGATATCGGGAGCAGTACTTC.

V usage is TRBV4-3 and J usage is TRBJ2-1; 10 nucleotides match TRBD2. The CDR3 length is 17 residues. With V trimmed by 3 bases and J by 2 bases, 7 bases remained unmatched. CDR1 is LGHNA and CDR2 is YSLEER in the germline V gene. The CDR3 reads CASSQPGLAKTYNEQFF. The DNA for the CDR3 is TGCGCCAGCAGCCAGCCGGGACTAGCGAAAACCTACAATGAGCAGTTCTTC.

V and J are TRBV10-3 and TRBJ1-1; no firm D call. With 1 base removed from V and 6 bases from J, the gap between germline ends came to 15 bases. The germline gives CDR1 ENHRY, CDR2 SYGVKD. The CDR3 is made up of 15 amino acids. The CDR3 is CAISEYQARDSEAFF. The CDR3 region has the DNA TGTGCCATCAGTGAGTATCAGGCTCGGGATTCTGAAGCTTTCTTT.

The gene calls are TRBV5-4 and TRBJ2-2; TRBD2 matches 12 bases. V was pared by 5 bases and J by 5 bases, with 7 bases of the junction left unmatched. The CDR3 contains 16 residues. In germline, CDR1 is SGHNT, CDR2 YYREEE (reference sequence). This chain's CDR3 is CASRRLAGEGTGELFF. In DNA form, the CDR3 reads TGTGCCAGCAGAAGACTAGCGGGAGAGGGAACCGGGGAGCTGTTTTTT.

The sample holds a few counts of this clone. The chain links TRBV5-1 to TRBJ2-1, with 9 nucleotides matching TRBD2. Germline assignment: CDR1 SGHRS and CDR2 YFSETQ. This CDR3 is built from 14 residues. With 4 bases clipped from V and 8 bases from J, the junction kept 7 bases outside the gene matches. CDR3 sequence reads: CASSVYSGGDEQFF. The CDR3 DNA sequence: TGCGCCAGCAGCGTTTATAGCGGGGGCGATGAGCAGTTCTTC.

As for this clone: Other DNA sequences in the sample encode the same CDR3. The J gene is TRBJ1-5, the V gene TRBV18; possible D gene TRBD1, 6 bases. V was clipped by 3 bases and J by 0 bases, with 12 bases between them. CDR1 and CDR2 (germline): KGHSH, LQKENI. CDR3 length: 16 amino acids. CDR3 in DNA: TGTGCCAGCTCACCCGACAGGCCCGATAGCAATCAGCCCCAGCATTTT. Residues: CASSPDRPDSNQPQHF.

The rearrangement links TRBV7-9 to TRBJ1-4; 7 bases are a match to TRBD1. The CDR3 is 16 residues long. V lost 3 bases, J lost 0 bases, and 4 bases stayed unmatched. The V gene's germline CDR1 is SEHNR and CDR2 FQNEAQ (reference sequence). CDR3 sequence (DNA): TGTGCCAGCAGCTTGGGGGACAGCGCAACTAATGAAAAACTGTTTTTT. It translates to CASSLGDSATNEKLFF.

The V gene is TRBV9, the J gene TRBJ1-3; TRBD1 aligns across 7 bases. Trimming at V came to 0 bases and at J to 5 bases, leaving 5 bases not matched to a gene. This CDR3 is 15 amino acids long. Germline V CDR1 and CDR2: SGDLS, YYNGEE. This CDR3 is CASSVGNRGRNTIYF. CDR3 DNA: TGTGCCAGCAGCGTAGGGAACAGGGGCAGAAACACCATATATTTT.

This clone is medium-sized within its sample. The chain carries TRBV27 and TRBJ2-2; the D gene is possibly TRBD1 (5 bases). The CDR3 sequence is 15 residues long. Deletions cut 7 bases from V and 1 base from J, with 13 bases between. Germline CDR1 and CDR2: MNHEY and SMNVEV (reference sequence). This CDR3 is CASTATDLNTGELFF. The CDR3 nucleotides are TGTGCCAGCACCGCGACAGACTTGAACACCGGGGAGCTGTTTTTT.

This chain links TRBV7-2 with TRBJ1-5; 7 bases align to TRBD1. The germline gives CDR1 SGHTA, CDR2 FQGNSA. The CDR3 loop spans 14 amino acids. J gave up 7 bases and V 3 bases, and 6 bases lay outside the gene matches. The CDR3 here is CASSFTGDGQPQHF. DNA for the CDR3: TGTGCCAGCAGCTTTACAGGGGACGGGCAGCCCCAGCATTTT.

CDR3 residues: CASSSRSTGTGFNSPLHF. The CDR3 region has the DNA TGTGCCAGCAGTTCGCGAAGTACCGGGACAGGGTTTAATTCACCCCTCCACTTT. J is TRBJ1-6 and V is TRBV27; 9 nucleotides agree with TRBD1. CDR1 is MNHEY, CDR2 SMNVEV, per germline (reference sequence). V gave up 4 bases and J gave up 6 bases; unmatched junction bases: 13. The CDR3 is 18 amino acids.

This clone was found once. V and J are TRBV6-6 and TRBJ2-3; D may be TRBD2 (6 bases). Germline loops: CDR1 MNHNY, CDR2 SVGAGI (reference sequence). Trimming cost V 6 bases and J 0 bases, with 13 bases left between them. This CDR3 is built from 15 residues. CDR3 bases: TGTGCCAGCAGCGCGGGACTCCCTAGCACAGATACGCAGTATTTT. Translating it yields CASSAGLPSTDTQYF.

The chain combines TRBV24-1 with TRBJ2-1; 9 nucleotides line up with TRBD2. The CDR3 extends over 15 amino acids. V gave up 0 bases and J gave up 8 bases; unmatched junction bases: 4. In germline, CDR1 is KGHDR, CDR2 SFDVKD. The CDR3: CATSDLGREGHEQFF. The CDR3 region has the DNA TGTGCCACCAGTGATTTGGGGCGGGAGGGCCATGAGCAGTTCTTC.

This clone came up a few times. This chain uses TRBV10-3 with TRBJ2-4; 7 bases fit TRBD1. The germline CDR1 and CDR2 sequences are ENHRY and SYGVKD. V trimming: 0 bases; J trimming: 12 bases; junction bases outside the gene matches: 8. The CDR3 totals 14 residues. CDR3 in amino acids: CAISESFGQADQYF. CDR3 coding DNA: TGTGCCATCAGTGAGTCATTTGGACAGGCGGATCAGTACTTC.

V is TRBV30 and J is TRBJ1-4; 7 bases match TRBD1. The CDR3 extends over 13 amino acids. V lost 5 bases to trimming and J lost 4 bases; unmatched junction nucleotides: 4. Germline-derived CDR1 and CDR2 are GTSNPN and SVGIG (reference sequence). The CDR3 DNA sequence: TGTGCCTGGGAACAGGGGAATAATGAAAAACTGTTTTTT. Its translation: CAWEQGNNEKLFF.

This rearrangement joins TRBV6-5 to TRBJ1-2, with unresolved D. CDR1 and CDR2 (germline): MNHEY, SVGAGI. V was clipped by 7 bases and J by 3 bases, with 6 bases between them. The CDR3 is 11 residues long. The chain's CDR3 is CASKTHYGYTF. The CDR3 nucleotides read TGTGCCAGCAAAACTCACTATGGCTACACCTTC.

The V gene is TRBV2, the J gene TRBJ2-7; the match to TRBD2 covers 8 bases. The germline CDR1 and CDR2 sequences are SNHLY and FYNNEI. V was clipped by 8 bases and J by 5 bases; unmatched bases: 11. This CDR3 region has 14 residues. The DNA of the CDR3 is TGTGCCAGCGGTTTTGGGCTAGCGGGCCACGAGCAGTACTTC. Amino acid sequence: CASGFGLAGHEQYF.

The chain has TRBV2 and TRBJ1-5; D may be TRBD1 (5 bases). This CDR3 has 13 amino acids. Germline CDR1 is SNHLY and CDR2 is FYNNEI. V shed 4 bases and J shed 6 bases, with 10 bases lying between them. CDR3: CASSVGGFQPQHF. The CDR3 DNA follows: TGTGCCAGCAGTGTCGGGGGTTTTCAGCCCCAGCATTTT.

The chain is built from TRBV6-5 and TRBJ1-4; D possibly corresponds to TRBD1 (5 bases). V lost 7 bases and J 6 bases, leaving 12 bases between the germline ends. There are 13 residues in the CDR3. Per the germline V gene, CDR1 is MNHEY and CDR2 is SVGAGI. The chain's CDR3 is CASTGGAYEKLFF. CDR3 nucleotides: TGTGCCAGCACGGGTGGGGCTTATGAAAAACTGTTTTTT.

This clone was seen only a few times. The gene calls are TRBV12-3 or TRBV12-4 and TRBJ1-5; 8 bases agree with TRBD1. The CDR3 loop spans 13 amino acids. The V and J ends lost 4 bases and 6 bases, in that order; junction bases with no gene match: 2. This CDR3 reads CASSWDRSQPQHF. CDR3 nucleotide sequence: TGTGCCAGCAGTTGGGACAGGAGTCAGCCCCAGCATTTT.

This chain links TRBV4-1 with TRBJ1-5; 11 nucleotides align to TRBD1. The germline gives CDR1 MGHRA, CDR2 YSYEKL. J was trimmed by 7 bases and V by 1 base; bases with no gene match: 6. The CDR3 covers 16 residues. This CDR3 reads CASSQGTGGLRQPQHF. The CDR3, as DNA: TGCGCCAGCAGCCAAGGGACAGGGGGCCTACGGCAGCCCCAGCATTTT.

The V gene is TRBV7-3, the J gene TRBJ2-3, with a weak D call TRBD2 (6 bases). This CDR3 spans 13 amino acids. The germline CDR1 and CDR2 sequences are SGHTA and FQGTGA. Trimming removed 8 bases from V and 6 bases from J, with 15 bases in between. The CDR3 protein is CASRLAGWDTQYF. The CDR3, as DNA: TGTGCCAGCCGGCTGGCGGGATGGGATACGCAGTATTTT.

The chain couples TRBV6-1 to TRBJ1-3; D call uncertain. Germline V gene data show CDR1 as MNHNS and CDR2 as SASEGT. The CDR3 spans 15 residues. Trimming cost V 2 bases and J 4 bases, with 12 bases left between them. The CDR3 DNA reads TGTGCCAGCAGTGAATCGGGAGGGAGGGGAAACACCATATATTTT. Amino acids: CASSESGGRGNTIYF.

This rearrangement joins TRBV4-1 to TRBJ2-7, with TRBD2 as a possible D gene (6 bases). V was trimmed by 7 bases and J by 0 bases, leaving 16 bases between them. The CDR3 spans 15 residues. The germline V gene encodes CDR1 MGHRA and CDR2 YSYEKL. CDR3 amino acids: CASKIGTFYSYEQYF. The CDR3 bases are TGCGCCAGCAAGATTGGGACTTTCTACTCCTACGAGCAGTACTTC.

The chain is built from TRBV28 and TRBJ2-4, with 10 positions matching TRBD1. This CDR3 spans 20 amino acids. Trimming took 3 bases from V and 0 from J; bases not matched to a gene: 14. CDR1 and CDR2 (germline): MDHEN, SYDVKM. CDR3 loop: CASSFGKGQGTFLAKNIQYF. CDR3 nucleotide sequence: TGTGCCAGCAGTTTCGGGAAGGGACAGGGGACATTTCTAGCCAAAAACATTCAGTACTTC.